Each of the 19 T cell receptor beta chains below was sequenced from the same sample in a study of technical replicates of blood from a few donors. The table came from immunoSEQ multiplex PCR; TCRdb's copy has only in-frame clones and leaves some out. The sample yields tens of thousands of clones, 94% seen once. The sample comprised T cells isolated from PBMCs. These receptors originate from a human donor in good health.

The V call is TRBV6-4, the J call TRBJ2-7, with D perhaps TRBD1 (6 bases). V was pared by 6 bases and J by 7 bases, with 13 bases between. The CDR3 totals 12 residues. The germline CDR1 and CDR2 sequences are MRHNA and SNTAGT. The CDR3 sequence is CASRPGVGEQYF. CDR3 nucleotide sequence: TGTGCCAGCAGGCCAGGGGTAGGGGAGCAGTACTTC.

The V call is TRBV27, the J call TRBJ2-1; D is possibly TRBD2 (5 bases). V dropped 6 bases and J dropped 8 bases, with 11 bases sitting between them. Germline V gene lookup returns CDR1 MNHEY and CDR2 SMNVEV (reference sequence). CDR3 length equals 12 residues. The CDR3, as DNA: TGTGCCAGCAGCAAGGACTGGTATGAGCAGTTCTTC. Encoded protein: CASSKDWYEQFF.

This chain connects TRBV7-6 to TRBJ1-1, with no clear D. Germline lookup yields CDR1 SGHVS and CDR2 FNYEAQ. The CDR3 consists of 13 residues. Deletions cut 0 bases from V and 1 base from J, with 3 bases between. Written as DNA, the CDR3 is TGTGCCAGCAGCTTAGCCAGGAACACTGAAGCTTTCTTT. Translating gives CASSLARNTEAFF.

CDR3: CASRTGLNTEAFF. CDR3 coding DNA: TGTGCCAGCAGGACAGGACTGAACACTGAAGCTTTCTTT. The chain is built from TRBV6-5 and TRBJ1-1, with D maybe TRBD1 (6 bases). Germline CDR1 and CDR2: MNHEY and SVGAGI. V lost 6 bases to trimming and J lost 0 bases, with 8 bases between them. The CDR3 extends over 13 amino acids.

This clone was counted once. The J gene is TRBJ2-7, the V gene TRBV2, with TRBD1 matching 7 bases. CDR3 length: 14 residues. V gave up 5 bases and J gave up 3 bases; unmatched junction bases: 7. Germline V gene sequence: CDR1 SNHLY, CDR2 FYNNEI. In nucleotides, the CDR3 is TGTGCCAGCAGTAGGGACAGACTCTTCTACGAGCAGTACTTC. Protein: CASSRDRLFYEQYF.

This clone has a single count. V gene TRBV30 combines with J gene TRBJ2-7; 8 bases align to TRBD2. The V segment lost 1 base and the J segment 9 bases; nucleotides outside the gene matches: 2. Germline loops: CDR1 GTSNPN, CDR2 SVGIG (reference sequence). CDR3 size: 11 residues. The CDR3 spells CAWSGGGRQYF. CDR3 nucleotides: TGTGCCTGGAGTGGCGGGGGGAGGCAGTACTTC.

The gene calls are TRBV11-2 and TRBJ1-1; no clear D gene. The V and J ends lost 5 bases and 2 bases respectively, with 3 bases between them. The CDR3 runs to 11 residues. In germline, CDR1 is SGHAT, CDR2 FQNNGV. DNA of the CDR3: TGTGCCAGCAGCCCAAACACTGAAGCTTTCTTT. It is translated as CASSPNTEAFF.

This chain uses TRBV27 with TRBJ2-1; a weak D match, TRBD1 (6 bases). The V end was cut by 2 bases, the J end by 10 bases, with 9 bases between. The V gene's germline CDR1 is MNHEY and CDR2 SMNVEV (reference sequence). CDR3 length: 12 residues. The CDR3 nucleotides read TGTGCCAGCAGTTTAACAGGGTCGGAGCAGTTCTTC. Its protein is CASSLTGSEQFF.

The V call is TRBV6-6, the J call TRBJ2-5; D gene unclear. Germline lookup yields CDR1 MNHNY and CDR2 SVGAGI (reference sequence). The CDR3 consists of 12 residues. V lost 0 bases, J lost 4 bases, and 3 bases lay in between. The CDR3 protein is CASSYSRETQYF. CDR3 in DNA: TGTGCCAGCAGTTACTCCAGAGAGACCCAGTACTTC.

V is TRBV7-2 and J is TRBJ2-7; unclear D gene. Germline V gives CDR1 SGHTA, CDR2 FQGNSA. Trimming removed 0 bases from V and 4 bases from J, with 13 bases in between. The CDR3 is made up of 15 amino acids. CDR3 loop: CASSLAYTKSYEQYF. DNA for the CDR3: TGTGCCAGCAGCTTAGCCTATACCAAATCTTACGAGCAGTACTTC.

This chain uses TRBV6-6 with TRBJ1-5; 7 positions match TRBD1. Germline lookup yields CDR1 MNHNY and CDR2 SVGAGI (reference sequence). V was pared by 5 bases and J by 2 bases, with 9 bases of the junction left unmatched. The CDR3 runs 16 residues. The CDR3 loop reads CASSASGTARNQPQHF. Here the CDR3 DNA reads TGTGCCAGCAGTGCGTCCGGGACAGCCCGCAATCAGCCCCAGCATTTT.

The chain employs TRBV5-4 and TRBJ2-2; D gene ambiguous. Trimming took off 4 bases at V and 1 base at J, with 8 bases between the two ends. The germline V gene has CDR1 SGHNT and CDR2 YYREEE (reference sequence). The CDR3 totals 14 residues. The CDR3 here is CASSLRRNTGELFF. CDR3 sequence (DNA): TGTGCCAGCAGCCTAAGGAGGAACACCGGGGAGCTGTTTTTT.

CDR3 sequence: CASKTGGNTIYF. The CDR3 DNA is TGTGCCAGCAAAACGGGAGGAAACACCATATATTTT. The chain combines TRBV28 with TRBJ1-3; unclear D gene. Trimming left V 7 bases short and J 4 bases short, with 8 bases between. The germline CDR1 and CDR2 sequences are MDHEN and SYDVKM. This CDR3 has 12 residues.

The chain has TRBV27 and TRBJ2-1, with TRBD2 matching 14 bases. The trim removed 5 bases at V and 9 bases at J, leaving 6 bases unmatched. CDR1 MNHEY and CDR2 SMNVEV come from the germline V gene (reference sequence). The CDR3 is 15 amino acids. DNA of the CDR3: TGTGCCAGCAGTGGGACTAGCGGGAGATTGGGTGAGCAGTTCTTC. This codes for CASSGTSGRLGEQFF.

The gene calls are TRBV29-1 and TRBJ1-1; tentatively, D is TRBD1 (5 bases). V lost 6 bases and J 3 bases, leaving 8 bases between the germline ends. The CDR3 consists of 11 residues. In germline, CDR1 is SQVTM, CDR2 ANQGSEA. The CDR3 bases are TGCAGCGTCGCAGGGTACACTGAAGCTTTCTTT. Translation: CSVAGYTEAFF.

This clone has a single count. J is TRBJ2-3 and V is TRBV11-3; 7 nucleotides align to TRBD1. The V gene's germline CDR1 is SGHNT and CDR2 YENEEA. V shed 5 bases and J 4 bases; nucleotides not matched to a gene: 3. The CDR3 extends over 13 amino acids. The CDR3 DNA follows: TGTGCCAGCAGCCAACAGGGGCCAGATACGCAGTATTTT. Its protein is CASSQQGPDTQYF.

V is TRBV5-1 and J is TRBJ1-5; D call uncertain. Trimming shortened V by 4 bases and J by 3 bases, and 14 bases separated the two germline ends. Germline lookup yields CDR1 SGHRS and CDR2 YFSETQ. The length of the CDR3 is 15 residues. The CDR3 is CASSQDGEVNQPQHF. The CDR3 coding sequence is TGCGCCAGCAGCCAGGACGGGGAGGTCAATCAGCCCCAGCATTTT.

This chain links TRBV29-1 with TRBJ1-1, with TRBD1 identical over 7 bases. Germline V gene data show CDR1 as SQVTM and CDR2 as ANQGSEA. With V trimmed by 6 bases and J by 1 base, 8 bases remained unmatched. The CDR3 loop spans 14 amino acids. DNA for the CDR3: TGCAGCGTCGATGGGACAGACGAGAACACTGAAGCTTTCTTT. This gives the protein CSVDGTDENTEAFF.

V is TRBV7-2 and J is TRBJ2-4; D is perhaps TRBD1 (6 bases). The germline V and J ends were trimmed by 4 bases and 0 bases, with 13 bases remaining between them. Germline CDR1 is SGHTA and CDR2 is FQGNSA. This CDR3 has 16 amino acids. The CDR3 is CASSWGRVEAKNIQYF. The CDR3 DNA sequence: TGTGCCAGCAGCTGGGGGCGGGTAGAAGCCAAAAACATTCAGTACTTC.